Listed below are T cell receptor beta chains from one sample, sequenced in a study of identical twins. In TCRdb, the 5' RACE reads were re-called with MiXCR into one record per CDR3 protein. Of a few hundred thousand distinct CDR3 sequences listed, more than 8% are singletons. The sample was also linked to a second study, of yellow fever vaccine responses in identical twins.

Source material: CD8+ T cells sorted from blood. The source is a young woman in good health. CDR3s include the opening cysteine and the closing phenylalanine or tryptophan. A D gene is named only where the DNA matches it firmly. Clone size, where shown, is once, few, many, or a class for clones that have expanded.

>TRBJ2-7|few|NA|14|TRBV2
CASSYDRGGYEQYF
TGTGCCAGCAGCTATGACAGGGGAGGGTACGAGCAGTACTTC
>TRBJ2-2|many|NA|16|TRBV21-1
CAANTPKKKNTGELFF
TGTGCAGCCAACACCCCCAAAAAGAAGAACACCGGGGAGCTGTTTTTT
>TRBJ2-6|NA|TRBD1|15|TRBV6-1
CVSSETGSGANVLTF
TGTGTCAGCAGTGAGACAGGGTCTGGGGCCAACGTCCTGACTTTC
>TRBJ2-2|NA|NA|18|TRBV21-1
CASSKDETSRGNTGELFF
TGTGCCAGCAGCAAAGACGAGACTTCCAGGGGGAACACCGGGGAGCTGTTTTTT
>TRBJ1-5|many|TRBD1|15|TRBV7-2
CASSYGTGSYQPQHF
TGTGCCAGCAGCTACGGGACAGGATCTTATCAGCCCCAGCATTTT
>TRBJ1-3|NA|NA|14|TRBV12-5
CASAGGGSGNTIYF
TGTGCTAGTGCCGGCGGGGGCTCTGGAAACACCATATATTTT
>TRBJ2-1|NA|TRBD1|15|TRBV3-1
CASSQTGTGWDEQFF
TGTGCCAGCAGCCAAACCGGGACAGGGTGGGATGAGCAGTTCTTC
>TRBJ2-1|many|NA|15|TRBV6-2/TRBV6-3
CASSSPGTVHNEQFF
TGTGCCAGCAGTTCACCCGGGACTGTTCACAATGAGCAGTTCTTC
>TRBJ2-7|NA|NA|16|TRBV7-9
CASSSEGWQGSHEQYF
TGTGCCAGCAGCTCCGAGGGGTGGCAGGGTTCCCACGAGCAGTACTTC
>TRBJ2-5|NA|NA|13|TRBV13
CASSMWGQETQYF
TGTGCCAGCAGCATGTGGGGACAAGAGACCCAGTACTTC
>TRBJ2-7|NA|NA|16|TRBV27
CASSLSVGESSYEQYF
TGTGCCAGCAGTTTATCGGTGGGCGAAAGCTCCTACGAGCAGTACTTC
>TRBJ1-5|many|NA|16|TRBV4-3
CASSQDRQAAGQPQHF
TGCGCCAGCAGCCAAGATAGGCAGGCAGCTGGTCAGCCCCAGCATTTT
>TRBJ2-4|NA|TRBD1|17|TRBV24-1
CATSDYRQGADKNIQYF
TGTGCCACCAGTGATTATCGACAGGGGGCGGACAAAAACATTCAGTACTTC
>TRBJ2-2|few|NA|14|TRBV7-7
CASSFEGPPGELFF
TGTGCTAGCAGCTTCGAAGGGCCTCCCGGGGAGCTGTTTTTT
>TRBJ2-7|many|NA|14|TRBV5-1
CASSLVTVSYEQYF
TGCGCCAGCAGCTTGGTTACAGTCTCCTACGAGCAGTACTTC
>TRBJ2-3|NA|NA|16|TRBV27
CASSLSTGAYTDTQYF
TGTGCCAGCAGTTTATCTACGGGGGCCTACACAGATACGCAGTATTTT
>TRBJ2-1|many|NA|16|TRBV7-9
CASSPSTGGSYNEQFF
TGTGCCAGCAGCCCATCCACCGGGGGCTCCTACAATGAGCAGTTCTTC
>TRBJ2-2|many|NA|20|TRBV3-1
CASSQVALGQGTANTGELFF
TGTGCCAGCAGCCAAGTCGCCCTGGGACAAGGGACGGCGAACACCGGGGAGCTGTTTTTT
>TRBJ2-7|many|NA|13|TRBV29-1
CSVEDSRSYEQYF
TGCAGCGTTGAGGACTCCCGCTCCTACGAGCAGTACTTC
>TRBJ2-7|NA|TRBD2|16|TRBV28
CDSLSYRGRYSYEQYF
TGTGACAGCCTCTCCTATCGCGGGAGATACTCCTACGAGCAGTACTTC
>TRBJ2-1|few|NA|15|TRBV12-5
CASALAHAQHNEQFF
TGTGCTAGTGCCCTGGCCCACGCCCAACACAATGAGCAGTTCTTC
>TRBJ2-7|few|TRBD2|15|TRBV4-3
CASSQEAGGAYEQYF
TGCGCCAGCAGCCAAGAGGCGGGAGGGGCCTACGAGCAGTACTTC
>TRBJ2-7|few|NA|18|TRBV11-1
CASSSRIQGSLILYEQYF
TGTGCCAGCAGCTCGCGAATCCAGGGGTCCCTCATCCTCTACGAGCAGTACTTC
>TRBJ2-3|NA|NA|16|TRBV6-5
CASSYSVSGYTDTQYF
TGTGCCAGCAGTTACTCAGTTAGCGGTTACACAGATACGCAGTATTTT
>TRBJ2-7|NA|TRBD2|14|TRBV11-2
CASSTGLVLYEQYF
TGTGCCAGCAGCACCGGACTAGTCCTCTACGAGCAGTACTTC
>TRBJ2-1|NA|NA|13|TRBV20-1
CSALLAGANEQFF
TGCAGTGCCCTACTAGCCGGTGCCAATGAGCAGTTCTTC
>TRBJ1-1|few|TRBD1|13|TRBV7-9
CASSPNGQGEAFF
TGTGCCAGCAGCCCAAACGGACAGGGTGAAGCTTTCTTT
>TRBJ2-2|many|NA|17|TRBV18
CASSPRISGIDTGELFF
TGTGCCAGCTCACCACGAATTTCCGGGATAGACACCGGGGAGCTGTTTTTT
>TRBJ2-7|NA|NA|12|TRBV20-1
CSASRSLYEQYF
TGCAGTGCTAGTCGCTCACTTTACGAGCAGTACTTC
>TRBJ2-7|many|NA|13|TRBV5-6
CASSFRAAYEQYF
TGTGCCAGCAGCTTCCGGGCAGCCTACGAGCAGTACTTC
>TRBJ2-2|NA|TRBD2|14|TRBV7-9
CASTAGVLDGELFF
TGTGCCAGCACCGCGGGGGTACTAGACGGGGAGCTGTTTTTT
>TRBJ1-2|many|NA|14|TRBV4-3
CASSQDLTGYGYTF
TGCGCCAGCAGCCAAGATTTAACAGGCTATGGCTACACCTTC
>TRBJ2-5|NA|TRBD2|15|TRBV3-1
CASSEGFGGEETQYF
TGTGCCAGCAGCGAGGGATTTGGGGGGGAAGAGACCCAGTACTTC
>TRBJ2-2|few|NA|17|TRBV5-1
CASSPPEGRGVTGELFF
TGCGCCAGCAGCCCCCCCGAGGGCAGGGGGGTTACCGGGGAGCTGTTTTTT
>TRBJ2-3|NA|NA|17|TRBV20-1
CCARDIPEDLLTDTQYF
TGCTGTGCTAGAGATATCCCGGAGGACTTGTTAACAGATACGCAGTATTTT
>TRBJ2-2|few|TRBD2|15|TRBV20-1
CSAHALAGYTGELFF
TGCAGTGCGCACGCACTAGCGGGGTACACCGGGGAGCTGTTTTTT
>TRBJ1-5|few|NA|16|TRBV3-1
CASSPGLPQEDQPQHF
TGTGCCAGCAGCCCTGGCCTGCCTCAGGAGGATCAGCCCCAGCATTTT
>TRBJ2-1|NA|NA|14|TRBV7-9
CASSFNDLNNEQFF
TGTGCCAGCAGCTTTAACGATCTAAACAATGAGCAGTTCTTC
>TRBJ2-1|many|NA|15|TRBV10-3
CAISEPFSSYNEQFF
TGTGCCATCAGTGAACCGTTCAGCTCCTACAATGAGCAGTTCTTC
>TRBJ2-3|many|NA|18|TRBV21-1
CASSKGWAGGSSTDTQYF
NA
>TRBJ1-5|NA|NA|14|TRBV7-9
CASSLGQPNQPQHF
TGTGCCAGCAGCTTGGGACAACCCAATCAGCCCCAGCATTTT
>TRBJ2-7|NA|TRBD1|12|TRBV30
CAWGDRTYEQYF
TGTGCCTGGGGGGACAGAACCTACGAGCAGTACTTC
>TRBJ2-1|many|NA|12|TRBV12-3/TRBV12-4
CASRGLSNEQFF
TGTGCCAGCAGGGGACTTTCGAATGAGCAGTTCTTC
>TRBJ2-7|few|TRBD2|15|TRBV5-5
CASSSETSGRNEQYF
TGTGCCAGCAGCTCCGAGACTAGCGGGAGGAACGAGCAGTACTTC
>TRBJ2-6|many|TRBD1|15|TRBV10-3
CAINNRGPGANVLTF
TGTGCCATCAACAACAGGGGGCCTGGGGCCAACGTCCTGACTTTC
>TRBJ2-6|few|NA|14|TRBV4-3
CASSQDPGANVLTF
TGCGCCAGCAGCCAGGACCCGGGGGCCAACGTCCTGACTTTC
>TRBJ1-5|many|NA|15|TRBV2
CASLGGEGGNQPQHF
TGTGCCAGCCTGGGGGGCGAGGGTGGCAATCAGCCCCAGCATTTT
>TRBJ2-1|many|TRBD2|16|TRBV7-6
CASSSPTSGIYNEQFF
TGTGCCAGCAGCTCACCAACTAGCGGTATCTACAATGAGCAGTTCTTC
>TRBJ2-3|few|NA|15|TRBV4-3
CASSQDPGPKDTQYF
TGCGCCAGCAGCCAAGATCCGGGGCCGAAAGATACGCAGTATTTT
>TRBJ1-1|many|NA|13|TRBV20-1
CSARDGLNTEAFF
TGCAGTGCTAGAGACGGACTCAACACTGAAGCTTTCTTT
>TRBJ2-5|few|NA|15|TRBV27
CASSSPSATQETQYF
TGTGCCAGCAGTTCCCCTTCCGCTACCCAAGAGACCCAGTACTTC
>TRBJ2-5|NA|NA|17|TRBV27
CASRTSLFGPEQETQYF
TGTGCCAGCAGAACATCCCTATTCGGTCCGGAACAAGAGACCCAGTACTTC